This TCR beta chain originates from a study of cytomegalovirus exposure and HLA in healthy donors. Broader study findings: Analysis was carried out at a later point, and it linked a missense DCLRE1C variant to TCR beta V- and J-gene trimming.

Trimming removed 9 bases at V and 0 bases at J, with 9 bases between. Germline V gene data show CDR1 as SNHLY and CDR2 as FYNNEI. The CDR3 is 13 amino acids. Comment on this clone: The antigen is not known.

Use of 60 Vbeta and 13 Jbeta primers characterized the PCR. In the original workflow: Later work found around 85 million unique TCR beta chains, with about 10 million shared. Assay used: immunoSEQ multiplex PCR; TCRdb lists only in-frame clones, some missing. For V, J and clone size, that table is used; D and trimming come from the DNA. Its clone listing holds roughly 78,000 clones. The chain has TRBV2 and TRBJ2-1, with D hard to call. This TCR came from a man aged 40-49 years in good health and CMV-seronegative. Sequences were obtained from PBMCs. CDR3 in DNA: TGTGCCAGTCAGGTCAGCTCCTACAATGAGCAGTTCTTC. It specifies CASQVSSYNEQFF.